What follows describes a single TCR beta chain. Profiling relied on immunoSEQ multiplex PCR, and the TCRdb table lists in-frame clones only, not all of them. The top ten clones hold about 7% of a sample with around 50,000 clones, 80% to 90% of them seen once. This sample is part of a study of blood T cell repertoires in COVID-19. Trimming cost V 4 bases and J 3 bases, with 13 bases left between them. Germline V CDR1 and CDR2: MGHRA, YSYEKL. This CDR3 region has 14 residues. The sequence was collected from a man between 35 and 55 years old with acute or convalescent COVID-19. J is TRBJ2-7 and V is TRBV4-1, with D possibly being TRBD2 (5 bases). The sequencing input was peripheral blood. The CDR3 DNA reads TGCGCCAGCAGCCCGAGGACGGGGAGCTACGAGCAGTACTTC. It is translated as CASSPRTGSYEQYF.